These 8 T cell receptor beta chains were sequenced from one sample in a study of CD8 T cells in Susac syndrome. RNA in amounts of roughly 0.5 to 1 ug was reverse transcribed with random hexamers. In TCRdb, the immunoSEQ multiplex PCR reads were re-called with MiXCR into one record per CDR3 protein. The sample records roughly 150,000 distinct CDR3 sequences, about 94% being singletons. Sequencing was done on a sample of CD8+ T cells from PBMCs. These receptors all stem from a human donor with multiple sclerosis.

The rearrangement links TRBV2 to TRBJ2-7; tentatively, D is TRBD1 (5 bases). This CDR3 is 10 amino acids long. Trimming shortened V by 7 bases and J by 7 bases, and 8 bases separated the two germline ends. Looked up from germline, CDR1 is SNHLY and CDR2 is FYNNEI. CDR3 protein: CASMKGEQYF. The CDR3, as DNA: TGTGCCAGCATGAAGGGGGAGCAGTACTTC.

This rearrangement joins TRBV20-1 to TRBJ2-7, with D possibly being TRBD1 or TRBD2 (5 bases each). Germline loops: CDR1 DFQATT, CDR2 SNEGSKA (reference sequence). The V and J ends lost 3 bases and 3 bases respectively, with 21 bases between them. This CDR3 has 16 amino acids. The CDR3 DNA reads TGCAGTGCTAGCCCTCTCCTTCGGGACGCAGGCTACGAGCAGTACTTC. Amino acids: CSASPLLRDAGYEQYF.

The chain links TRBV29-1 to TRBJ2-7; 9 positions agree with TRBD2. The germline CDR1 and CDR2 sequences are SQVTM and ANQGSEA. The CDR3 is 10 residues long. CDR3 region: CSAGGHEQYF. CDR3 nucleotides: TGCAGTGCGGGGGGGCACGAGCAGTACTTC.

CDR3 coding DNA: TGCAGTGCTAGAGATTTCGTGGACGGCGACACCGGGGAGCTGTTTTTT. Translating it yields CSARDFVDGDTGELFF. The chain has TRBV20-1 and TRBJ2-2, with D unclear. V was trimmed by 0 bases and J by 3 bases, leaving 14 bases between them. The CDR3 extends over 16 amino acids. The germline V gene has CDR1 DFQATT and CDR2 SNEGSKA (reference sequence).

V usage is TRBV25-1 and J usage is TRBJ2-1, with D perhaps TRBD2 (6 bases). This CDR3 is 11 amino acids long. Germline lookup yields CDR1 MGHDK and CDR2 SYGVNS. The germline V and J ends were trimmed by 11 bases and 7 bases, with 12 bases remaining between them. CDR3 nucleotide sequence: TGTGCCTCGGGAGACCGGAATGAGCAGTTCTTC. Amino acids: CASGDRNEQFF.

The chain combines TRBV7-9 with TRBJ2-2; no clear D gene. Germline loops: CDR1 SEHNR, CDR2 FQNEAQ (reference sequence). There are 14 residues in the CDR3. The V end was cut by 2 bases, the J end by 5 bases, with 9 bases between. In nucleotides, the CDR3 is TGTGCCAGCAGCTTACTCTCTCCAACCGGGGAGCTGTTTTTT. It yields the protein CASSLLSPTGELFF.

The chain has TRBV6-2 or TRBV6-3 and TRBJ2-2; possibly TRBD2 for D (6 bases). The CDR3 contains 16 residues. The V gene's germline CDR1 is MNHEY and CDR2 SVGEGT. Trimming stripped 3 bases from V and 4 bases from J, with 15 bases between. The CDR3 DNA reads TGTGCCAGCAGTTATCCCCCGGGACTCACCACCGGGGAGCTGTTTTTT. Its translation is CASSYPPGLTTGELFF.

The chain links TRBV3-1 to TRBJ2-1; 9 bases line up with TRBD2. Germline V gene data show CDR1 as LGHDT and CDR2 as YNNKEL (reference sequence). The CDR3 totals 15 residues. V shed 3 bases and J 8 bases; nucleotides not matched to a gene: 8. In nucleotides, the CDR3 is TGTGCCAGCAGCCAGGGTGCGGGGGGGGTCCATGAGCAGTTCTTC. Translation gives CASSQGAGGVHEQFF.